Following are 23 T cell receptor beta chains from one sample sequenced in a study of blood T cells in healthy people across ages. Together with a sample-barcoded 5' primer, a J-beta primer mix was included in a second PCR lasting about 7 to 12 cycles. TCRdb recomputed calls from the 5' RACE reads with MiXCR, one row per CDR3 protein. This sample yields 870,000 or so distinct CDR3 sequences, of which around 30% are seen a single time; roughly 17% belongs to the top ten. Input material: blood. The receptors originated from a woman aged 80 or over in good health.

This clonotype has a handful of counts. J is TRBJ1-4 and V is TRBV5-1, with a tentative D call TRBD1 (6 bases). CDR1 is SGHRS, CDR2 YFSETQ, per germline. The V end lost 4 bases, the J end lost 5 bases, and 18 bases lay between the germline ends. The CDR3 sequence is 16 residues long. The CDR3 DNA follows: TGCGCCAGCAGCGTGAGCAACGGGGGGGGCAATGAAAAACTGTTTTTT. This sequence encodes CASSVSNGGGNEKLFF.

The chain recombines TRBV19 with TRBJ2-1; 9 nucleotides agree with TRBD1. Germline assignment: CDR1 LNHDA and CDR2 SQIVND (reference sequence). CDR3 length equals 11 residues. With V trimmed by 6 bases and J by 10 bases, 1 base remained unmatched. The CDR3: CASRGQGEQFF. CDR3 DNA: TGTGCCAGTAGGGGACAGGGCGAGCAGTTCTTC.

This clonotype occurred many times. This chain connects TRBV7-9 to TRBJ2-1; TRBD1 is a possible D gene (5 bases). The germline V gene encodes CDR1 SEHNR and CDR2 FQNEAQ (reference sequence). This CDR3 has 14 amino acids. Trimming stripped 8 bases from V and 3 bases from J, with 14 bases between. The CDR3 DNA reads as TGTGCCAGCGGCCCTCCCAGGGACTACAATGAGCAGTTCTTC. Protein sequence: CASGPPRDYNEQFF.

The chain links TRBV20-1 to TRBJ1-1; D perhaps matches TRBD1 (5 bases). Germline V gene data show CDR1 as DFQATT and CDR2 as SNEGSKA (reference sequence). V dropped 0 bases and J dropped 6 bases, with 14 bases sitting between them. This CDR3 has 14 residues. The CDR3 reads CSAREGRGFAEAFF. The CDR3 nucleotides are TGCAGTGCTAGAGAGGGACGGGGATTCGCTGAAGCTTTCTTT.

The chain is built from TRBV4-1 and TRBJ2-1; 8 bases are shared with TRBD2. The CDR3 is made up of 16 amino acids. Germline CDR1 reads MGHRA; CDR2 reads YSYEKL. The ends lost 1 base at V and 8 bases at J; junction bases unmatched: 10. The CDR3 coding sequence is TGCGCCAGCAGCCAAGTAATTGCGGGAGGTGCGCATGAGCAGTTCTTC. Residues: CASSQVIAGGAHEQFF.

This clonotype was counted only a few times. The chain employs TRBV5-1 and TRBJ2-2; 10 nucleotides agree with TRBD1. In germline, CDR1 is SGHRS, CDR2 YFSETQ. V was pared by 0 bases and J by 1 base, with 3 bases of the junction left unmatched. CDR3 length: 17 residues. The CDR3 here is CASSLGQGAENTGELFF. In nucleotides, the CDR3 is TGCGCCAGCAGCTTGGGACAGGGGGCAGAGAACACCGGGGAGCTGTTTTTT.

This clonotype was seen many times. The junction departs from germline at one end; a sequencing error may be responsible. The V gene is TRBV5-1, the J gene TRBJ1-5; 7 bases line up with TRBD1. Germline loops: CDR1 SGHRS, CDR2 YFSETQ. The CDR3 is made up of 15 amino acids. CDR3: CASCLEGAPGQPQHF. In DNA form, the CDR3 reads TGCGCCAGCTGCTTGGAGGGGGCACCGGGCCAGCCCCAGCATTTT.

This clonotype was counted ten times or more. The chain is built from TRBV28 and TRBJ2-7, with D unresolved. The CDR3 sequence is 13 residues long. Germline-derived CDR1 and CDR2 are MDHEN and SYDVKM. Trimming took 1 base from V and 1 from J, leaving 5 bases between them. Written as DNA, the CDR3 is TGTGCCAGCAGTTTATACGGTTCCTACGAGCAGTACTTC. Translated: CASSLYGSYEQYF.

In this sample, this clonotype turned up many times. The CDR3 region has the DNA TGTGCCAGCACCCTCTCATTAGCCGGGACTAGCGGATACAATGAGCAGTTCTTC. It codes for CASTLSLAGTSGYNEQFF. This chain links TRBV7-9 with TRBJ2-1, with 11 bases lining up with TRBD2. Germline V gives CDR1 SEHNR, CDR2 FQNEAQ (reference sequence). The CDR3 is made up of 18 amino acids. Trimming took 7 bases from V and 4 from J; bases not matched to a gene: 15.

As for this clonotype: This may come from a read error, since a much larger clone is one base off. The chain joins TRBV7-2 to TRBJ2-7; TRBD2 matches 10 bases. This CDR3 is built from 14 residues. Trimming at V came to 4 bases and at J to 10 bases, leaving 10 bases not matched to a gene. Germline CDR1 reads SGHTA; CDR2 reads FQGNSA. The CDR3 here is CASSSERGGGAQYF. The CDR3 coding sequence is TGTGCCAGCAGCTCAGAGCGGGGGGGTGGTGCCCAGTACTTC.

About this clonotype itself: The germline gene is not matched at one end of the junction; a read error may be the cause. The chain combines TRBV4-3 with TRBJ1-2; D may be TRBD1 (5 bases). Germline assignment: CDR1 LGHNA and CDR2 YSLEER. The CDR3 totals 14 residues. For the CDR3, the DNA is TGCGCCAGCGGCCAAGCTCTAGACGGGGGAGGCTACACCTTC. Translating it yields CASGQALDGGGYTF.

This clonotype occurred a few times. This may arise from a read error, as a much more abundant clone is one base away. V is TRBV7-2 and J is TRBJ2-5, with a weak D call TRBD2 (7 bases). The CDR3 contains 15 residues. V gave up 2 bases and J gave up 7 bases, with 17 bases separating them. Germline V gene lookup returns CDR1 SGHTA and CDR2 FQGNSA. The CDR3: CASSLFAGAGATQYF. The CDR3 region has the DNA TGTGCCAGCAGCTTATTTGCGGGGGCGGGAGCGACCCAGTACTTC.

The J gene is TRBJ1-2, the V gene TRBV3-1, with 8 bases identical to TRBD1. Germline V CDR1 and CDR2: LGHDT, YNNKEL (reference sequence). This CDR3 is 15 amino acids long. The V segment lost 5 bases and the J segment 2 bases; nucleotides outside the gene matches: 7. CDR3 coding DNA: TGTGCCAGCAGCTTACGGGGACAGGTGAACTATGGCTACACCTTC. Translating gives CASSLRGQVNYGYTF.

This clonotype was seen at least ten times. The V and J genes are TRBV20-1 and TRBJ2-6; D is possibly TRBD2 (5 bases). The CDR3 length is 18 residues. Germline assignment: CDR1 DFQATT and CDR2 SNEGSKA (reference sequence). V shed 0 bases and J shed 3 bases, with 18 bases lying between them. The chain's CDR3 is CSARDRGRNSLGANVLTF. In nucleotides, the CDR3 is TGCAGTGCTAGAGATCGAGGGAGAAATTCCCTTGGGGCCAACGTCCTGACTTTC.

This clonotype has a count of ten or more. The chain combines TRBV12-3 or TRBV12-4 with TRBJ2-5, with D unclear. The germline V and J ends were trimmed by 3 bases and 3 bases, with 2 bases remaining between them. The CDR3 consists of 11 residues. CDR3 bases: TGTGCCAGCAGTTTTGAAGAGACCCAGTACTTC. This gives the protein CASSFEETQYF.

Many counts were recorded for this clonotype. The rearrangement joins TRBV15 to TRBJ2-7; D is possibly TRBD1 or TRBD2 (5 bases each). CDR1 is LNHNV and CDR2 is YYDKDF in the germline V gene (reference sequence). V lost 0 bases and J 3 bases, leaving 12 bases between the germline ends. CDR3 length: 15 amino acids. CDR3 amino acids: CATSRDRDSGYEQYF. CDR3 in DNA: TGTGCCACCAGCAGAGATCGAGACAGCGGCTACGAGCAGTACTTC. Based on the CDR3 plus reference TRBV15 and TRBJ2-7, the full variable domain is DAMVIQNPRYQVTQFGKPVTLSCSQTLNHNVMYWYQQKSSQAPKLLFHYYDKDFNNEADTPDNFQSRRPNTSFCFLDIRSPGLGDTAMYLCATSRDRDSGYEQYFGPGTRLTVT.

There are many counts of this clonotype. This chain joins TRBV7-2 and TRBJ2-1; TRBD1 agrees at 11 bases. Germline V gene sequence: CDR1 SGHTA, CDR2 FQGNSA. The CDR3 length is 17 residues. V gave up 3 bases and J gave up 9 bases; unmatched junction bases: 13. The CDR3 DNA sequence: TGTGCCAGCAGCTTTCGGGCCACCGGGACAGGGGGAAGTGAGCAGTTCTTC. Amino acid sequence: CASSFRATGTGGSEQFF.

The chain recombines TRBV20-1 with TRBJ2-7; D gene ambiguous. Germline values: CDR1 DFQATT, CDR2 SNEGSKA (reference sequence). The CDR3 is 14 residues long. V shed 5 bases and J shed 4 bases, with 18 bases lying between them. Here the CDR3 DNA reads TGCAGTGCTCCCGCGACGGGCTTAGGATACGAGCAGTACTTC. This encodes CSAPATGLGYEQYF.

This clonotype came up many times. The rearrangement uses TRBV20-1 and TRBJ2-1, with unresolved D. The CDR3 totals 15 residues. Germline V gene lookup returns CDR1 DFQATT and CDR2 SNEGSKA (reference sequence). Trimming took 4 bases from V and 0 from J, leaving 13 bases between them. The CDR3 loop is CSAIGPPGSYNEQFF. CDR3 coding DNA: TGCAGTGCTATCGGACCCCCCGGCTCCTACAATGAGCAGTTCTTC.

A remark on this clonotype: This may stem from a read error, because a much larger clone lies one nucleotide away. In DNA form, the CDR3 reads TGCAGTGCTTTAGATGTGGACAACCAAGAGACCCAGTTCTTC. Protein: CSALDVDNQETQFF. V is TRBV20-1 and J is TRBJ2-1; perhaps TRBD1 as D (5 bases). V was pared by 5 bases and J by 13 bases, with 24 bases between. The CDR3 loop spans 14 amino acids. Germline V gene data show CDR1 as DFQATT and CDR2 as SNEGSKA (reference sequence).

In this sample, this clonotype turned up a few times. The chain recombines TRBV11-1 with TRBJ2-5; TRBD1 agrees at 8 bases. Trimming removed 3 bases from V and 5 bases from J; junction bases left unmatched: 8. From germline, CDR1 is SGHAT and CDR2 FQDESV (reference sequence). This CDR3 has 15 amino acids. CDR3 amino acids: CASSLFRGREETQYF. The CDR3 DNA sequence: TGTGCCAGCAGCTTGTTCAGGGGGCGTGAGGAGACCCAGTACTTC.

Of note for this clonotype: The junction and the germline gene differ at one end; a read error may be behind it. This chain uses TRBV12-3 or TRBV12-4 with TRBJ2-3; 7 nucleotides align to TRBD2. The length of the CDR3 is 14 residues. CDR3 protein: CVSSPSGYADTQYF. In DNA, the CDR3 is TGTGTCAGCAGCCCTAGCGGATACGCAGATACGCAGTATTTT.

This clonotype occurred a few times. The chain uses TRBV21-1 and TRBJ1-6. TRBV21-1 is a pseudogene. This CDR3 is 21 amino acids long. CDR3 region: CASGLYCNPPRRGHLNSPLHF. DNA for the CDR3: TGTGCCAGCGGGTTATACTGCAACCCTCCCAGACGCGGACACCTTAATTCACCCCTCCACTTT.